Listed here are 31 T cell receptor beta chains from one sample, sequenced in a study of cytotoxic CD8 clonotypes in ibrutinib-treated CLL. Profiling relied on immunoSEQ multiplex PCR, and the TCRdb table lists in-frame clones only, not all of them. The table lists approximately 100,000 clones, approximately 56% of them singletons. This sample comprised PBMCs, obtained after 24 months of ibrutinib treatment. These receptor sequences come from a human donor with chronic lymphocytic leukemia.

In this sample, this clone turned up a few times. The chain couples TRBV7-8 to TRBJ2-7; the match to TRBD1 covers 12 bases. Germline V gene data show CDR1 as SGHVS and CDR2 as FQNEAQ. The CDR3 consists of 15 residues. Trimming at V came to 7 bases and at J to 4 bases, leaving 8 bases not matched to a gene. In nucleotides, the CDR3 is TGTGCCAGCATCCCCGGGGGACAGGGGGCTTACGAGCAGTACTTC. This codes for CASIPGGQGAYEQYF. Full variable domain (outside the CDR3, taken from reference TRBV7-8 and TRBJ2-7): GAGVSQSPRYKVAKRGQDVALRCDPISGHVSLFWYQQALGQGPEFLTYFQNEAQLDKSGLPSDRFFAERPEGSVSTLKIQRTQQEDSAVYLCASIPGGQGAYEQYFGPGTRLTVT.

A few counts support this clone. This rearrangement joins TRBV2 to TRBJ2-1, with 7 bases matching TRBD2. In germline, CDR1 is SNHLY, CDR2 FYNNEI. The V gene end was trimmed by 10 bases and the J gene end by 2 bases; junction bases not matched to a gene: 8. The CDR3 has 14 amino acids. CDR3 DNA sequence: TGTGCCATCGCCGGGACTAACCCCTACAATGAGCAGTTCTTC. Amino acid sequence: CAIAGTNPYNEQFF.

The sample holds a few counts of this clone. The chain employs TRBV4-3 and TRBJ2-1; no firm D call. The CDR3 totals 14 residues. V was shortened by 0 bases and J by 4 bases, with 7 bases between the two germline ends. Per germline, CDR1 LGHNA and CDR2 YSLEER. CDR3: CASSQDWQYNEQFF. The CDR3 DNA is TGCGCCAGCAGCCAAGATTGGCAGTACAATGAGCAGTTCTTC.

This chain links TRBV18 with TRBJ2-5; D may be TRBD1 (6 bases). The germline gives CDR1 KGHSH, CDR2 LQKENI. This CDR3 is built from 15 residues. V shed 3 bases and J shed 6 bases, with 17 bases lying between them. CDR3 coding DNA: TGTGCCAGCTCACCGGAGCAGGGGAGTGGAAAGACCCAGTACTTC. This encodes CASSPEQGSGKTQYF. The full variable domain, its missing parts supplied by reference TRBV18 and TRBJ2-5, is NAGVMQNPRHLVRRRGQEARLRCSPMKGHSHVYWYRQLPEEGLKFMVYLQKENIIDESGMPKERFSAEFPKEGPSILRIQQVVRGDSAAYFCASSPEQGSGKTQYFGPGTRLLVL.

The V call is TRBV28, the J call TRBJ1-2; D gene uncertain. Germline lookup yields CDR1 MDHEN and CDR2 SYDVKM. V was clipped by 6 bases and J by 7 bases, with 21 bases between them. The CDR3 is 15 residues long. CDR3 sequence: CASSRRESTMRGYTF. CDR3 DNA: TGTGCCAGCAGCCGCCGGGAGAGTACCATGCGTGGCTACACCTTC.

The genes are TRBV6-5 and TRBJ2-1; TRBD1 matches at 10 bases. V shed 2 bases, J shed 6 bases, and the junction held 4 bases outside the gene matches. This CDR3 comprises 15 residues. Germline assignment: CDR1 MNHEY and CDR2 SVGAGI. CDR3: CASSYRDRGFNEQFF. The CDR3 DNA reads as TGTGCCAGCAGTTACCGGGACAGGGGATTCAATGAGCAGTTCTTC.

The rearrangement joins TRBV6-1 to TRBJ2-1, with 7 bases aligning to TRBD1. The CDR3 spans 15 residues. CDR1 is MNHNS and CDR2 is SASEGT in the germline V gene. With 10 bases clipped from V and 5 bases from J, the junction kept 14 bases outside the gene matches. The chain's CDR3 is CATGAPGQRHNEQFF. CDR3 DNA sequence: TGTGCCACCGGGGCCCCGGGACAGCGGCACAATGAGCAGTTCTTC.

The CDR3 DNA is TGCGCCAGCAGCTTGGCGCAGGGGAATAATTCACCCCTCCACTTT. Amino acids: CASSLAQGNNSPLHF. The rearrangement uses TRBV5-1 and TRBJ1-6, with D possibly being TRBD1 (6 bases). The germline CDR1 and CDR2 sequences are SGHRS and YFSETQ. V was trimmed by 0 bases and J by 5 bases, leaving 9 bases between them. The CDR3 sequence is 15 residues long. The full variable domain, in which reference TRBV5-1 and TRBJ1-6 provide the parts outside the CDR3, is KAGVTQTPRYLIKTRGQQVTLSCSPISGHRSVSWYQQTPGQGLQFLFEYFSETQRNKGNFPGRFSGRQFSNSRSEMNVSTLELGDSALYLCASSLAQGNNSPLHFGNGTRLTVT.

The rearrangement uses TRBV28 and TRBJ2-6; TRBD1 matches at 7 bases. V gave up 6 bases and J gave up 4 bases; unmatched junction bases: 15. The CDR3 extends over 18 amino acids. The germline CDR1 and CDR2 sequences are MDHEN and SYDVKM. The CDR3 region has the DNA TGTGCCAGCAGCCTCCAGGGGGTAGGGAAGGTCGGGGCCAACGTCCTGACTTTC. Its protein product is CASSLQGVGKVGANVLTF.

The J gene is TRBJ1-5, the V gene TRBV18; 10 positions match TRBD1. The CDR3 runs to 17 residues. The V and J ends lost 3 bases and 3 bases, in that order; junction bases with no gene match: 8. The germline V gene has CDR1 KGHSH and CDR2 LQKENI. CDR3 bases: TGTGCCAGCTCACCCAACCCGGGACAGGGGCTCAATCAGCCCCAGCATTTT. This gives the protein CASSPNPGQGLNQPQHF.

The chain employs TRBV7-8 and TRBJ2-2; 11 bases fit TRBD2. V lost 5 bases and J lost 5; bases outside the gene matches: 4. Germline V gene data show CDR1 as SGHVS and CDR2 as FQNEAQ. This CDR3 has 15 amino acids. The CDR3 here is CASSVSGGVTGELFF. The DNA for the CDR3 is TGTGCCAGCAGCGTTAGCGGGGGGGTGACCGGGGAGCTGTTTTTT. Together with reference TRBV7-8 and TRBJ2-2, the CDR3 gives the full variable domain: GAGVSQSPRYKVAKRGQDVALRCDPISGHVSLFWYQQALGQGPEFLTYFQNEAQLDKSGLPSDRFFAERPEGSVSTLKIQRTQQEDSAVYLCASSVSGGVTGELFFGEGSRLTVL.

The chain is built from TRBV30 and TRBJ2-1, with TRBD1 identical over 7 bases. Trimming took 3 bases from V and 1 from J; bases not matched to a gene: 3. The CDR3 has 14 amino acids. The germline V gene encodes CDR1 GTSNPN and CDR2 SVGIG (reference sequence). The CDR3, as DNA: TGTGCCTGGAGGCTCAGGGGGTCCTACAATGAGCAGTTCTTC. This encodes CAWRLRGSYNEQFF.

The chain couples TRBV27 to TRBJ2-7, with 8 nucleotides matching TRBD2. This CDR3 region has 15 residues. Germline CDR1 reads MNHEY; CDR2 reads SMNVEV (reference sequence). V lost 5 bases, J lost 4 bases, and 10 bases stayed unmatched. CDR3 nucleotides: TGTGCCAGCAGTCCGGGGAGCGGGGGAGCATACGAGCAGTACTTC. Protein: CASSPGSGGAYEQYF.

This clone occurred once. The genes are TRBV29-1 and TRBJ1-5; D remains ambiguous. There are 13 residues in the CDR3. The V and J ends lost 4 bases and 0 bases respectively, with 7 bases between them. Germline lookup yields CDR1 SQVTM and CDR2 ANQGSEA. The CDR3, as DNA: TGCAGCGTTGTAACAGATAGCAATCAGCCCCAGCATTTT. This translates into CSVVTDSNQPQHF.

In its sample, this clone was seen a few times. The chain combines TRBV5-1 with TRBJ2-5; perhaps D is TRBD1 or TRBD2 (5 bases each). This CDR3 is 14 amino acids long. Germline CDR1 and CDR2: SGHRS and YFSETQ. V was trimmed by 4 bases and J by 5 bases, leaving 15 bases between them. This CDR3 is CASSLGTARETQYF. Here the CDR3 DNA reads TGCGCCAGCAGCCTGGGGACGGCACGCGAGACCCAGTACTTC.

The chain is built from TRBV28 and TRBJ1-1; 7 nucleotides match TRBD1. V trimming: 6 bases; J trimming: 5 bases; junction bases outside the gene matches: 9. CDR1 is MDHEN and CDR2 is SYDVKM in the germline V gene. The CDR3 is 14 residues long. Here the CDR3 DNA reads TGTGCCAGCAGAACCGGACAGGAGAGAACTGAAGCTTTCTTT. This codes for CASRTGQERTEAFF.

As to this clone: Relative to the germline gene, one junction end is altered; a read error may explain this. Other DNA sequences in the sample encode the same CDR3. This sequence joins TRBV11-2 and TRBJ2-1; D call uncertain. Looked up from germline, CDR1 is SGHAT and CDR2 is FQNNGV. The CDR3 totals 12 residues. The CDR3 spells CASSQDTYEQFF. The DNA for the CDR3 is TGTGCCAGCAGCCAAGACACCTATGAACAGTTCTTC.

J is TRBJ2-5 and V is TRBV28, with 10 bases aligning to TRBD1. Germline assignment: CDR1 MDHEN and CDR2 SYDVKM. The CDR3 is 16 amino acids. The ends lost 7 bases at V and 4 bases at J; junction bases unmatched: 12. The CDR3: CASNPPGQGPRETQYF. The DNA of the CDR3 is TGTGCCAGCAACCCACCGGGACAGGGGCCCCGAGAGACCCAGTACTTC.

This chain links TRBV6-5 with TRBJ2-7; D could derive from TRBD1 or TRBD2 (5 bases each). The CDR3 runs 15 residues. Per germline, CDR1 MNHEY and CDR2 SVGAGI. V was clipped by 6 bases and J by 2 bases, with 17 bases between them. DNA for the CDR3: TGTGCCAGCAGCTCCGGGACGGAGGATACCTACGAGCAGTACTTC. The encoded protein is CASSSGTEDTYEQYF.

The CDR3 loop is CASSLGGQPGDEQYF. The CDR3 DNA reads as TGTGCCAGCAGTTTAGGCGGACAGCCTGGGGACGAGCAGTACTTC. V and J are TRBV27 and TRBJ2-7; maybe TRBD1 (6 bases). Germline assignment: CDR1 MNHEY and CDR2 SMNVEV (reference sequence). Between the trimmed V and J ends, which lost 2 bases and 5 bases, there was a span of 16 bases. There are 15 residues in the CDR3.

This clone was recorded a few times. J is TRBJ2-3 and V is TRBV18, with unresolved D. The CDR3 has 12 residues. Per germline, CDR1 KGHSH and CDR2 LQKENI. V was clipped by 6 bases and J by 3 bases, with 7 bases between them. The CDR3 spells CASSPMTDTQYF. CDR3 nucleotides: TGTGCCAGCTCCCCGATGACAGATACGCAGTATTTT.

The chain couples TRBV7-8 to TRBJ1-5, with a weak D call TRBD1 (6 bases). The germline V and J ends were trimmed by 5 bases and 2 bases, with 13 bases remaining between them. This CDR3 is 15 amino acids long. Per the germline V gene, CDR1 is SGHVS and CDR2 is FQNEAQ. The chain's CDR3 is CASSTRGAGNQPQHF. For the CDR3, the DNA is TGTGCCAGCAGCACCCGGGGGGCAGGCAATCAGCCCCAGCATTTT.

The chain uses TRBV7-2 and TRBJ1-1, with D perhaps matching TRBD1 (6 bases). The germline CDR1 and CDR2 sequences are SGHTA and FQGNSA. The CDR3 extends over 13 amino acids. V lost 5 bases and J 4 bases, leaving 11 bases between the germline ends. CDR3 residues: CASSGTGRTEAFF. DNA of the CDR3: TGTGCCAGCAGCGGAACAGGGCGCACTGAAGCTTTCTTT.

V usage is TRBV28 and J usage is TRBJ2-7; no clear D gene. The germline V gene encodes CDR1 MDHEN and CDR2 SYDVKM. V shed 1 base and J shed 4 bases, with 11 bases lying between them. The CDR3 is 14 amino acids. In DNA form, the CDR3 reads TGTGCCAGCAGTTTATCCGGTTTGTTATACGAGCAGTACTTC. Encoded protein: CASSLSGLLYEQYF.

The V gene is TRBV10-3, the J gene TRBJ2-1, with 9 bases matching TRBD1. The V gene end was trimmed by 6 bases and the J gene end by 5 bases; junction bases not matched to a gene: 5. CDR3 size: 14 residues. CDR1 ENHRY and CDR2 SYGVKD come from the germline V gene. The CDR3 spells CAIRGQGTHNEQFF. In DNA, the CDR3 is TGTGCCATCAGGGGACAGGGTACCCACAATGAGCAGTTCTTC.

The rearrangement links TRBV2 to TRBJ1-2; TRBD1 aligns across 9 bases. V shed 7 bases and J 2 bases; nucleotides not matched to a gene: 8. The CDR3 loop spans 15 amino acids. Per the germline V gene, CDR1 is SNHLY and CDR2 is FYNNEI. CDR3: CASTLETGGNYGYTF. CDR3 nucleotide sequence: TGTGCCAGCACCCTCGAGACAGGGGGAAACTATGGCTACACCTTC.

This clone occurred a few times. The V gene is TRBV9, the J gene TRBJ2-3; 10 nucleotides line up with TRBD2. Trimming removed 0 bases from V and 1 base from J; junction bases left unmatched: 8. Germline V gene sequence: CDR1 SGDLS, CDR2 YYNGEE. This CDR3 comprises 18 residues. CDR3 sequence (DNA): TGTGCCAGCAGCGTAGCTACCTTAAGCGGGGGGGGCACAGATACGCAGTATTTT. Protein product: CASSVATLSGGGTDTQYF.

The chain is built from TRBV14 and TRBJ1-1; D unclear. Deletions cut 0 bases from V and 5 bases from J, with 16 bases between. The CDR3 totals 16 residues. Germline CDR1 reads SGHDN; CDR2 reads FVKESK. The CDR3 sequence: CASSQDVGFRKTEAFF. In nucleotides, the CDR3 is TGTGCCAGCAGCCAAGACGTGGGATTCCGGAAAACTGAAGCTTTCTTT.

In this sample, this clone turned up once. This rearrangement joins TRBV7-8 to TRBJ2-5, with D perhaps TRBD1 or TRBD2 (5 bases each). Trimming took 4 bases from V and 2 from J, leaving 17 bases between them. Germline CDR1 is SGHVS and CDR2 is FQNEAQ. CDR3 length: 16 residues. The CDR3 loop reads CASSSFGTRAQETQYF. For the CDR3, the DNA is TGTGCCAGCAGCTCATTCGGGACGAGAGCTCAAGAGACCCAGTACTTC.

For the CDR3, the DNA is TGCGCCAGCAGCTTGGGGGACGGAACTAACTATGGCTACACCTTC. Its translation is CASSLGDGTNYGYTF. This sequence joins TRBV5-1 and TRBJ1-2, with D perhaps matching TRBD1 (5 bases). The V end was cut by 0 bases, the J end by 0 bases, with 9 bases between. The CDR3 sequence is 15 residues long. Germline V gives CDR1 SGHRS, CDR2 YFSETQ.

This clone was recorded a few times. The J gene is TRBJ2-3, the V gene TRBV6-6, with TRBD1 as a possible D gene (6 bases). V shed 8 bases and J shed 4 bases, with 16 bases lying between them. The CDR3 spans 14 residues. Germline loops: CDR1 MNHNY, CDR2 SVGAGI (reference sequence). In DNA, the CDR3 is TGTGCCAGCGGGTTGGGGGCGCGGCCAGATACGCAGTATTTT. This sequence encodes CASGLGARPDTQYF.